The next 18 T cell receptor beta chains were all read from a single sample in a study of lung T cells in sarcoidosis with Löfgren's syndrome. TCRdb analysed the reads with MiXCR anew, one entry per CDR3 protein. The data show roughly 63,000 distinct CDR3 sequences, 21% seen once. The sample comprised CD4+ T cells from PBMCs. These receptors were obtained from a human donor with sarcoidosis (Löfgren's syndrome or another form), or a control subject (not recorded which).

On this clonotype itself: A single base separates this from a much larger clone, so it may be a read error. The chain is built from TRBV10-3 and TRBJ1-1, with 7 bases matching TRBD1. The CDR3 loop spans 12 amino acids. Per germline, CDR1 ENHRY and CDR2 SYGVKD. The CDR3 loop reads CTISGQATEAFF. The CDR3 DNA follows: TGTACCATCAGTGGACAGGCCACTGAAGCTTTCTTT.

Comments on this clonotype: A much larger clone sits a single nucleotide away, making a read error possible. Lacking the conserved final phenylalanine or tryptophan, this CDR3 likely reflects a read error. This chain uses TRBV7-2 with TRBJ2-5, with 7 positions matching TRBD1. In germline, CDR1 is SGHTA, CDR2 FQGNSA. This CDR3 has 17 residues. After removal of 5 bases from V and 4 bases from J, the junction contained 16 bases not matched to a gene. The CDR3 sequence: CASSPHSEDRIGETQYS. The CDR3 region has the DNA TGTGCCAGCAGCCCCCACTCGGAGGACAGGATCGGAGAGACCCAGTACTCC.

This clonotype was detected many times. Written as DNA, the CDR3 is TGTGCCAGCAGCCCGAATGGAGGCCCTACACTTTCCTACGAGCAGTACTTC. Its protein product is CASSPNGGPTLSYEQYF. The V and J genes are TRBV7-2 and TRBJ2-7, with D perhaps matching TRBD2 (5 bases). V was trimmed by 5 bases and J by 1 base, leaving 21 bases between them. The germline CDR1 and CDR2 sequences are SGHTA and FQGNSA. There are 17 residues in the CDR3.

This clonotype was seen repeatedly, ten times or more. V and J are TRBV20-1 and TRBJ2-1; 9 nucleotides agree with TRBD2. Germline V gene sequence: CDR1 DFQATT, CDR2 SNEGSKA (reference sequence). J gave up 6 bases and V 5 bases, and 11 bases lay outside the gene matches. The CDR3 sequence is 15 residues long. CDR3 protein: CSAARSGRRPNEQFF. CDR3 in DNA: TGCAGTGCTGCTCGAAGCGGGAGGCGCCCCAATGAGCAGTTCTTC.

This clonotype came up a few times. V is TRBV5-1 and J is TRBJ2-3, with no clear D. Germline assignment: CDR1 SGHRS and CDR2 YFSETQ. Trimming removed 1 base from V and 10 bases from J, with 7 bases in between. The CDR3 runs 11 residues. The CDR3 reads CASSLNGAQYF. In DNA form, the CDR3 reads TGCGCCAGCAGCTTGAATGGGGCGCAGTATTTT.

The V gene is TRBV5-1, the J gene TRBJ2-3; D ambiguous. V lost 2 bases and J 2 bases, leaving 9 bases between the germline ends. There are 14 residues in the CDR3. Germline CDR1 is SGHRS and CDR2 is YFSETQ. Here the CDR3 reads CASSFGMTTDTQYF. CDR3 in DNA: TGCGCCAGCAGCTTTGGCATGACCACAGATACGCAGTATTTT.

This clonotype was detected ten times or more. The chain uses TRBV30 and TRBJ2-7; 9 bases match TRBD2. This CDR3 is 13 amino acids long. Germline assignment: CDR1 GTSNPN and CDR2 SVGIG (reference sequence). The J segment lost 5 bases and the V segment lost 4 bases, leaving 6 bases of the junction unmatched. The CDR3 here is CAWMAGGIHEQYF. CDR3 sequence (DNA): TGTGCCTGGATGGCGGGAGGGATCCACGAGCAGTACTTC.

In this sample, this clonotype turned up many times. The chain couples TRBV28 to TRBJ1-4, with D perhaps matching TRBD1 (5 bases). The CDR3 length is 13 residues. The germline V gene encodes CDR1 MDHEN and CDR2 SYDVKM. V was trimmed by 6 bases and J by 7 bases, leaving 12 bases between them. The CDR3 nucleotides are TGTGCCAGCAGCCCCCCGGGGGGTGAAAAACTGTTTTTT. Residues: CASSPPGGEKLFF. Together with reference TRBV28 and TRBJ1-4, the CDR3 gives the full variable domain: DVKVTQSSRYLVKRTGEKVFLECVQDMDHENMFWYRQDPGLGLRLIYFSYDVKMKEKGDIPEGYSVSREKKERFSLILESASTNQTSMYLCASSPPGGEKLFFGSGTQLSVL.

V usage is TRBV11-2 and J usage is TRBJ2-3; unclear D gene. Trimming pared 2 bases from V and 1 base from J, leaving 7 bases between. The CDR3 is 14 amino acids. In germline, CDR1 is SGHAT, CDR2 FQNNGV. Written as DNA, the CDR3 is TGTGCCAGCAGCTTACTAATTGGCACAGATACGCAGTATTTT. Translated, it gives CASSLLIGTDTQYF.

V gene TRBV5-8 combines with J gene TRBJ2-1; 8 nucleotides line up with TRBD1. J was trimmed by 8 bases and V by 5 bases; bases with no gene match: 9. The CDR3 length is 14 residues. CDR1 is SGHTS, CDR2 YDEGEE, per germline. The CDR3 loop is CASRWNRGVYEQFF. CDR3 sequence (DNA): TGTGCCAGCAGATGGAACAGGGGGGTCTATGAGCAGTTCTTC.

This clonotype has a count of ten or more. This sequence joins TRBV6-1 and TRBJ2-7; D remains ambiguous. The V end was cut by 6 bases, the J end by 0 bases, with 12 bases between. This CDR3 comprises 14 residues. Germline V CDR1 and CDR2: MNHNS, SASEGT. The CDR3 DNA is TGTGCCAGCAGCAAGTTTGAGAACTCCTACGAGCAGTACGTC. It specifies CASSKFENSYEQYV.

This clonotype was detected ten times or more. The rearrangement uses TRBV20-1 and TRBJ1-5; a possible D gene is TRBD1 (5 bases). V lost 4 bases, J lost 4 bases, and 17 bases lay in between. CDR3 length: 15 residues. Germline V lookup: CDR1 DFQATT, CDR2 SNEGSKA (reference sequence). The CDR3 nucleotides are TGCAGTGCTACCCGGGACGGAAGATCTAATCAGCCCCAGCATTTT. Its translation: CSATRDGRSNQPQHF.

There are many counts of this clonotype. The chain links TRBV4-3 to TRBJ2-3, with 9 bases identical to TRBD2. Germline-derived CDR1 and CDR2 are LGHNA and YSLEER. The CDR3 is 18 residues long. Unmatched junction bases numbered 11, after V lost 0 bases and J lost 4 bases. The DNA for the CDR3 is TGCGCCAGCAGCCAAGATTTTCTAGCGGGAACCAGGGCAGATACGCAGTATTTT. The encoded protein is CASSQDFLAGTRADTQYF.

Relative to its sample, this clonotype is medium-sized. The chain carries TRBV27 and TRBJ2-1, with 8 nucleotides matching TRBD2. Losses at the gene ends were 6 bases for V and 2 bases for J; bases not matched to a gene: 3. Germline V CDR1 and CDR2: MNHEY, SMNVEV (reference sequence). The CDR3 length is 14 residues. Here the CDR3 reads CASRAGVPYNEQFF. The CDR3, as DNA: TGTGCCAGCAGAGCGGGAGTTCCCTACAATGAGCAGTTCTTC.

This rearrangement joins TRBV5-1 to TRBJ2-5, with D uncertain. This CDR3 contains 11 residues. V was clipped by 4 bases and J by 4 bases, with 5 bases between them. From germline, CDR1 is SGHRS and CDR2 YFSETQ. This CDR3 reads CASSQGETQYF. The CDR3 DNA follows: TGCGCCAGCAGCCAAGGAGAGACCCAGTACTTC.

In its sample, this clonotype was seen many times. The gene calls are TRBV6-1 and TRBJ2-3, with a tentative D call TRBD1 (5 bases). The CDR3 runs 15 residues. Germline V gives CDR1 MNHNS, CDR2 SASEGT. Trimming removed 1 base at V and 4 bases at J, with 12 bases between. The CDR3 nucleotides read TGTGCCAGCAGTGAAGGTTCCCAGGGATCAGATACGCAGTATTTT. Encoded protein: CASSEGSQGSDTQYF.

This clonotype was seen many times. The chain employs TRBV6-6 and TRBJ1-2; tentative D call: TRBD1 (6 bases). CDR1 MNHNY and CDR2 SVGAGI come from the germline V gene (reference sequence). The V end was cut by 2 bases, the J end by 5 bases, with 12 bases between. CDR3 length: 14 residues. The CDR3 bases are TGTGCCAGCAGTTACGGGGCAGGGGAATATGGCTACACCTTC. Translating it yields CASSYGAGEYGYTF.

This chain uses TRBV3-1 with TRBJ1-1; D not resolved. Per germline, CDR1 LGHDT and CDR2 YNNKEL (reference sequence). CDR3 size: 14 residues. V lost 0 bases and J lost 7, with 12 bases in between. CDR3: CASSQEAQGNEAFF. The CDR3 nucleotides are TGTGCCAGCAGCCAAGAAGCGCAAGGGAATGAAGCTTTCTTT. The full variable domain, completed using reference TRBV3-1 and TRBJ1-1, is DTAVSQTPKYLVTQMGNDKSIKCEQNLGHDTMYWYKQDSKKFLKIMFSYNNKELIINETVPNRFSPKSPDKAHLNLHINSLELGDSAVYFCASSQEAQGNEAFFGQGTRLTVV.